This TCR beta chain appears in the sequencing data of a study of blood T cells in healthy people across ages. A sample-barcoded 5' primer and a J-beta primer mix were used in a second PCR of about 6 to 11 cycles. TCRdb reprocessed the 5' RACE reads with MiXCR, giving one entry per CDR3 protein. In the table there are about 1,500,000 distinct CDR3 sequences, around 42% of which are singletons. This sequence was found in a woman under 30 in good health. The sequenced sample consisted of blood.

CDR3 in amino acids: CASSLVQDRLSSYEQYF. The CDR3 coding sequence is TGTGCCAGCTCACTTGTCCAAGACAGGTTAAGTTCCTACGAGCAGTACTTC. The rearrangement links TRBV18 to TRBJ2-7; a possible D gene is TRBD1 (6 bases). The CDR3 is made up of 17 amino acids. The germline V gene has CDR1 KGHSH and CDR2 LQKENI. Trimming left V 4 bases short and J 1 base short, with 20 bases between. Together with reference TRBV18 and TRBJ2-7, the CDR3 gives the full variable domain: NAGVMQNPRHLVRRRGQEARLRCSPMKGHSHVYWYRQLPEEGLKFMVYLQKENIIDESGMPKERFSAEFPKEGPSILRIQQVVRGDSAAYFCASSLVQDRLSSYEQYFGPGTRLTVT.